These T cell receptor beta chains were read from a single sample in a study of blood T cell repertoires in COVID-19. Clones were read by immunoSEQ multiplex PCR, and TCRdb kept only the in-frame ones, dropping some. The table lists 95,000 to 150,000 clones, 70% to 80% of them singletons. Sequenced sample: peripheral blood. These receptors came from a woman aged 80 or over with acute or convalescent COVID-19. Each CDR3 is given with its conserved first and last residue. D genes are given only for firm matches. Only some rows state a clone size, as once, few, many or a class for expanded clones.

d_gene,abundance,j_gene,v_gene,CDR3nt,CDR3aa
TRBD1,once,TRBJ2-3,TRBV28,TGTGCCAGCAGCAGTCCGGGACAGGGTAGCGCAGATACGCAGTATTTT,CASSSPGQGSADTQYF
TRBD2,.,TRBJ2-1,TRBV7-8,TGTGCCAGCAGCTGGACTAGCGGGGAGCAGTTCTTC,CASSWTSGEQFF
.,.,TRBJ2-5,TRBV7-8,TGTGCCAGCAGCTCCAGGGGATTGCAAGAGACCCAGTACTTC,CASSSRGLQETQYF
TRBD1,.,TRBJ2-3,TRBV9,TGTGCCAGCAGCGCCCGGGGACAGGGGGAGACAGATACGCAGTATTTT,CASSARGQGETDTQYF
TRBD1,.,TRBJ1-5,TRBV28,TGTGCCTCCTACCGTCCAGGGGGCTGGGGGGCCCAGCATTTT,CASYRPGGWGAQHF
.,.,TRBJ1-6,TRBV30,TGTGCCTGGAGTGTACAAGGGGCCGCGGGGGGATCACCCCTCCACTTT,CAWSVQGAAGGSPLHF
TRBD1,.,TRBJ1-2,TRBV6-1,TGTGCCAGCAGTGAAGCACACAGGGGGCTAGGTGGCTACACCTTC,CASSEAHRGLGGYTF
.,.,TRBJ2-5,TRBV4-1,TGCGCCAGCAGCCAAAGGCTAGACAGGAGTACGACCCAGTACTTC,CASSQRLDRSTTQYF
.,.,TRBJ1-1,TRBV19,TGTGCCAGTAGTCCCGACCCGGGACTTGAAGCTTTCTTT,CASSPDPGLEAFF
TRBD1,.,TRBJ1-2,TRBV6-4,TGTGCCAGCGACGGGACAGGGGGTTCTGACTATGGCTACACCTTC,CASDGTGGSDYGYTF
.,.,TRBJ2-7,TRBV7-9,TGTGCCAGCAGCTTAGGAGGCAACTACGAGCAGTACTTC,CASSLGGNYEQYF
TRBD2,.,TRBJ2-7,TRBV5-4,TGTGCCAGCAGCACGCGGACTAGCGGGCTCTACGAGCAGTACTTC,CASSTRTSGLYEQYF
TRBD2,.,TRBJ2-7,TRBV7-2,TGTGCCAGCAGCTTCGGGGATAGCGGGACGTTCGAGCAGTACTTC,CASSFGDSGTFEQYF
.,.,TRBJ1-3,TRBV7-8,TGTGCCAGCAGCCTACAGGGTTACTCTGGAAACACCATATATTTT,CASSLQGYSGNTIYF
.,.,TRBJ1-2,TRBV15,TGTGCCACCAGCCCCAGGGGAACGGTGGATGGCTACACCTTC,CATSPRGTVDGYTF
TRBD1,.,TRBJ1-1,TRBV6-6,TGTGCCAGCAGTGCACCAGGGGGCCTCCCGAAAGCTTTCTTT,CASSAPGGLPKAFF
TRBD1,.,TRBJ1-5,TRBV6-5,TGTGCCAGCATACGTCAGGGGGCCGACAATCAGCCCCAGCATTTT,CASIRQGADNQPQHF
.,.,TRBJ1-6,TRBV27,TGTGCCAGCAGCCCTAGACCCGGAGGTGATTCACCCCTCCACTTT,CASSPRPGGDSPLHF
TRBD1,.,TRBJ1-1,TRBV27,TGTGCCAGCAGTCCGGGGACAGGTAGGAACACTGAAGCTTTCTTT,CASSPGTGRNTEAFF
TRBD1,once,TRBJ2-5,TRBV19,TGTGCCAGTAGTATCGATGGGACAGGGGGGGGTCAAGAGACCCAGTACTTC,CASSIDGTGGGQETQYF
.,.,TRBJ1-6,TRBV6-5,TGTGCCAGCAGGCTGGGGGGGCGTGTGGAATCACCCCTCCACTTT,CASRLGGRVESPLHF
TRBD2,.,TRBJ2-3,TRBV15,TGTGCCACCAGCAGAGGGGCTAGCGGATATAGCACAGATACGCAGTATTTT,CATSRGASGYSTDTQYF
TRBD1,.,TRBJ2-1,TRBV19,TGTGCCAGTAGTATCACCGGGACAGGGCCCTACAATGAGCAGTTCTTC,CASSITGTGPYNEQFF
.,.,TRBJ2-5,TRBV7-2,TGTGCCAGCAGCTTAGCGCAGCTGGGGGGGACCCAGTACTTC,CASSLAQLGGTQYF
.,.,TRBJ2-1,TRBV18,TGTGCCAGCTCAGAGCTGACAGGTTCCAATGAGCAGTTCTTC,CASSELTGSNEQFF
TRBD1,.,TRBJ1-6,TRBV5-6,TGTGCCAGCAGCTTGTCAGGGGGAACTTCACCCCTCCACTTT,CASSLSGGTSPLHF
TRBD2,few,TRBJ2-3,TRBV4-2,TGTGCCAGCAGCCAGCCGACTAGCGGGGGAAGCACAGATACGCAGTATTTT,CASSQPTSGGSTDTQYF
.,.,TRBJ2-1,TRBV3-1/TRBV3-2,TGTGCCAGCAGCCGCCGAACAGGAGAGCAGTTCTTC,CASSRRTGEQFF
TRBD1,.,TRBJ2-1,TRBV2,TGTGCCAGCGCACAACAGGGGAGTTCCTACAATGAGCAGTTCTTC,CASAQQGSSYNEQFF
.,once,TRBJ2-5,TRBV5-1,TGCGCCAGCAGCTTCGGGGTAGGGGAGACCCAGTACTTC,CASSFGVGETQYF
.,.,TRBJ1-3,TRBV2,TGTGCCAGCAGTGAAGGGGCTACAGGGAGAGGAGGAAACACCATATATTTT,CASSEGATGRGGNTIYF
.,once,TRBJ1-4,TRBV30,TGTGCCTGGAGTACTACCCGACAGACAACTAATGAAAAACTGTTTTTT,CAWSTTRQTTNEKLFF
.,.,TRBJ2-2,TRBV7-2,TGTGCCAGCATAAGGGGGGGCAACACCGGGGAGCTGTTTTTT,CASIRGGNTGELFF
.,few,TRBJ1-2,TRBV19,TGTGCCAGTAGTATCGGCAGGCGGGCCTATGGCTACACCTTC,CASSIGRRAYGYTF
.,.,TRBJ1-1,TRBV7-9,TGTGCCAGCAGCTTAAATCGGGGCACTGAAGCTTTCTTT,CASSLNRGTEAFF
.,.,TRBJ1-5,TRBV5-1,TGCGCCAGCAGCTTGGGACACAATCAGCCCCAGCATTTT,CASSLGHNQPQHF
.,.,TRBJ1-5,TRBV30,TGTGCCTGGAGTGTACGAGACAGCCTTAATCAGCCCCAGCATTTT,CAWSVRDSLNQPQHF
TRBD1,few,TRBJ1-1,TRBV7-2,TGTGCCAGCAGCCGGGACAGGGTGAACACTGAAGCTTTCTTT,CASSRDRVNTEAFF
.,.,TRBJ1-2,TRBV7-9,TGTGCCAGCAGCTTAGGGGGAGGACCGGTCTATGGCTACACCTTC,CASSLGGGPVYGYTF
TRBD2,.,TRBJ2-1,TRBV11-2,TGTGCCAGCAGTTTCACCATTAGCGGGGGGACCTACAATGAGCAGTTCTTC,CASSFTISGGTYNEQFF
.,once,TRBJ2-1,TRBV5-1,TGCGCCAGCAGCTTGCGTCGGGGGAGAGACAATGAGCAGTTCTTC,CASSLRRGRDNEQFF
TRBD1,.,TRBJ1-2,TRBV19,TGTGCCAGTTACAGGGGTGGTGGCTACACCTTC,CASYRGGGYTF
.,.,TRBJ2-6,TRBV5-1,TGCGCCAGCAGCTACAGGGTTGGGGCCAACGTCCTGACTTTC,CASSYRVGANVLTF
TRBD2,.,TRBJ2-1,TRBV2,TGTGCCAGCAGGGGACTAGCGGGGGGTGGCTCCTACAATGAGCAGTTCTTC,CASRGLAGGGSYNEQFF
TRBD1,.,TRBJ2-5,TRBV5-1,TGCGCCAGCAGCTCGACAGGGGGCCCAGAGACCCAGTACTTC,CASSSTGGPETQYF
TRBD1,.,TRBJ2-2,TRBV3-1/TRBV3-2,TGTGCCAGCAGCCAGGCTCAGGGGGCCGGGGAGCTGTTTTTT,CASSQAQGAGELFF